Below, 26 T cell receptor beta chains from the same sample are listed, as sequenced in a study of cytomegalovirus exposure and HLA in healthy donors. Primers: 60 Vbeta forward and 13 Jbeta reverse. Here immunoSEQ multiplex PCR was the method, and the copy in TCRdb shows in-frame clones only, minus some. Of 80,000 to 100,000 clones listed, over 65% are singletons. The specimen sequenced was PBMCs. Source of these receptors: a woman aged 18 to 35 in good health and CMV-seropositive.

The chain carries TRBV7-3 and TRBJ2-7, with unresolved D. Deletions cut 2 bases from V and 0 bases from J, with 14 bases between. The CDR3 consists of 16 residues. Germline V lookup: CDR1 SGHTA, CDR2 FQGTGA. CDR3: CASSLRGRPSSYEQYF. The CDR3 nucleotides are TGTGCCAGCAGCTTACGAGGCCGGCCGAGCTCCTACGAGCAGTACTTC.

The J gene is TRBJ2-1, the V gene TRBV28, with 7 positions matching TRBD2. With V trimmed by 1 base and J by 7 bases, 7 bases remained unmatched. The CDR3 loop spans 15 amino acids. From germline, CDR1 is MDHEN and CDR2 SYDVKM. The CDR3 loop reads CASSLLLAVRNEQFF. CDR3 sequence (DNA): TGTGCCAGCAGTTTATTGCTAGCGGTTAGGAATGAGCAGTTCTTC.

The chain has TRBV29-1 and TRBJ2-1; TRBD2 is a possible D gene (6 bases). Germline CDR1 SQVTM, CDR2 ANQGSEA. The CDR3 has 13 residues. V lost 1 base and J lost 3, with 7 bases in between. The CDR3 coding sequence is TGCAGCGTTGAAGTCGGGGGCTACAATGAGCAGTTCTTC. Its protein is CSVEVGGYNEQFF.

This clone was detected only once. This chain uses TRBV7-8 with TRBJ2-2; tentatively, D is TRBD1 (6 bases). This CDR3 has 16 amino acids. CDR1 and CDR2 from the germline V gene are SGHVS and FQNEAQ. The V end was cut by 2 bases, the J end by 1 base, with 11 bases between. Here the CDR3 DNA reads TGTGCCAGCAGCTTAATGGGGGCGTTGAACACCGGGGAGCTGTTTTTT. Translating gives CASSLMGALNTGELFF.

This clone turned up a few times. The CDR3 is CASSLGGDYGYTF. Written as DNA, the CDR3 is TGTGCCAGCAGCCTAGGGGGGGACTATGGCTACACCTTC. The chain couples TRBV11-2 to TRBJ1-2; D is perhaps TRBD1 (6 bases). Germline loops: CDR1 SGHAT, CDR2 FQNNGV. Deletions cut 5 bases from V and 3 bases from J, with 10 bases between. The CDR3 is 13 residues long.

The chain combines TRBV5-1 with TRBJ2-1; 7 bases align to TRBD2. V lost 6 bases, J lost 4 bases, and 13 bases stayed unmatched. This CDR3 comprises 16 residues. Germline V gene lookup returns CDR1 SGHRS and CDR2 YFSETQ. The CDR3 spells CASTVMSSGGYNEQFF. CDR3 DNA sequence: TGCGCCAGCACGGTTATGTCTAGCGGAGGATACAATGAGCAGTTCTTC.

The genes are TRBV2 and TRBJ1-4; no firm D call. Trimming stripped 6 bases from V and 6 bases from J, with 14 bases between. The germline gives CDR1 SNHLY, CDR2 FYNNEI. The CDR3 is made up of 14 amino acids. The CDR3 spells CASRLTTMDEKLFF. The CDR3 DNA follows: TGTGCCAGCAGATTAACGACAATGGATGAAAAACTGTTTTTT.

CDR3 in amino acids: CASSGGTSGMEQYF. The CDR3 DNA reads as TGCGCCAGCAGCGGCGGGACTAGCGGGATGGAGCAGTACTTC. The genes are TRBV5-1 and TRBJ2-7, with 13 bases identical to TRBD2. CDR3 length equals 14 residues. In germline, CDR1 is SGHRS, CDR2 YFSETQ. V lost 4 bases, J lost 7 bases, and 5 bases stayed unmatched.

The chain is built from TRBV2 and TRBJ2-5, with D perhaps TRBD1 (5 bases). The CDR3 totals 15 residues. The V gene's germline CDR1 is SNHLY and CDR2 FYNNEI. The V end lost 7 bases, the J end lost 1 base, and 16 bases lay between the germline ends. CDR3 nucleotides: TGTGCCAGCATGCCCTGGGGCAGGCGCCAAGAGACCCAGTACTTC. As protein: CASMPWGRRQETQYF. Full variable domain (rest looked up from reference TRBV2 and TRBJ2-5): EPEVTQTPSHQVTQMGQEVILRCVPISNHLYFYWYRQILGQKVEFLVSFYNNEISEKSEIFDDQFSVERPDGSNFTLKIRSTKLEDSAMYFCASMPWGRRQETQYFGPGTRLLVL.

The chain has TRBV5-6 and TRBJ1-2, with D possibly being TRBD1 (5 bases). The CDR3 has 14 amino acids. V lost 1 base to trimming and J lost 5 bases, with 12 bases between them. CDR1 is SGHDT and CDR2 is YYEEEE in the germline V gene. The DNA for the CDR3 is TGTGCCAGCAGCTTGTCGGTAGCAGGGTATGGCTACACCTTC. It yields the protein CASSLSVAGYGYTF.

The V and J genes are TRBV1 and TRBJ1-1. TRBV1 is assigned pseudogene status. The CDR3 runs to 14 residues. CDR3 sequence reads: CTSSLGGEDTEAFF. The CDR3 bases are TGCACCAGCAGCTTAGGGGGGGAAGACACTGAAGCTTTCTTT.

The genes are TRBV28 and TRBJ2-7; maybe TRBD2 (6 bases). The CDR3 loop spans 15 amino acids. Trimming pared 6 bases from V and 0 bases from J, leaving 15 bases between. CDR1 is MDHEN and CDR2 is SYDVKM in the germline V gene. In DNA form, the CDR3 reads TGTGCCAGCAGGTCACTAGCCGTCAGCTCCTACGAGCAGTACTTC. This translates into CASRSLAVSSYEQYF.

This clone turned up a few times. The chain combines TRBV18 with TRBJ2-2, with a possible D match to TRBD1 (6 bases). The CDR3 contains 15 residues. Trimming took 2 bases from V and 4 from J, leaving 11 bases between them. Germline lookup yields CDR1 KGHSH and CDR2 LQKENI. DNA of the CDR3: TGTGCCAGCTCACCAGCCCCGACAGGCACCGGGGAGCTGTTTTTT. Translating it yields CASSPAPTGTGELFF.

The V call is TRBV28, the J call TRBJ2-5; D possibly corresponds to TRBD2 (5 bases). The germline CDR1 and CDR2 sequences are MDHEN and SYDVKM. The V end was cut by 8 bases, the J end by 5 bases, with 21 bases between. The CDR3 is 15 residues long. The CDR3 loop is CASGLVGGGPETQYF. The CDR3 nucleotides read TGTGCCAGCGGGTTGGTGGGTGGAGGCCCCGAGACCCAGTACTTC.

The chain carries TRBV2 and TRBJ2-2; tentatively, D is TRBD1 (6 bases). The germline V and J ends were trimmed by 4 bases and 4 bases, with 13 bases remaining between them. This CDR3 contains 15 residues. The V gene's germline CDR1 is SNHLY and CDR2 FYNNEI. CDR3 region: CASSGTGTGTGELFF. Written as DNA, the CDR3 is TGTGCCAGCAGTGGAACAGGGACGGGCACCGGGGAGCTGTTTTTT.

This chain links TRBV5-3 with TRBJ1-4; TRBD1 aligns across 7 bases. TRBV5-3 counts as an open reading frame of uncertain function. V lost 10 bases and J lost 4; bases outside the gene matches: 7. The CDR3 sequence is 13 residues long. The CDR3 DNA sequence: TGTGCCCCGGGGACAGTCCTTAATGAAAAACTGTTTTTT. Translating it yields CAPGTVLNEKLFF.

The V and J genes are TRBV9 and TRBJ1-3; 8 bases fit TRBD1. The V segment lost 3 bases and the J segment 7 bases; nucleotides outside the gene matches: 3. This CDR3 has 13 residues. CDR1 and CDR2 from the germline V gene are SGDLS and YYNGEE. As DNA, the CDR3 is TGTGCCAGCAGCGCCGACAGGGGCAACACCATATATTTT. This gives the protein CASSADRGNTIYF.

The CDR3 sequence is CASSLGTGDEKLFF. The CDR3, as DNA: TGTGCCAGCAGCTTAGGAACAGGGGATGAAAAACTGTTTTTT. The gene calls are TRBV7-9 and TRBJ1-4; 7 bases agree with TRBD1. In germline, CDR1 is SEHNR, CDR2 FQNEAQ (reference sequence). V was pared by 1 base and J by 6 bases, with 2 bases of the junction left unmatched. The CDR3 is made up of 14 amino acids.

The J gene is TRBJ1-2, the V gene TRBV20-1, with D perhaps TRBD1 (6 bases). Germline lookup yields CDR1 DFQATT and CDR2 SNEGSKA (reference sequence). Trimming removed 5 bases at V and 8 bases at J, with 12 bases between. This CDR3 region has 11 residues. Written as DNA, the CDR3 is TGCAGTGCTCGACGGGGGGCCGGCTACACCTTC. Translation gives CSARRGAGYTF.

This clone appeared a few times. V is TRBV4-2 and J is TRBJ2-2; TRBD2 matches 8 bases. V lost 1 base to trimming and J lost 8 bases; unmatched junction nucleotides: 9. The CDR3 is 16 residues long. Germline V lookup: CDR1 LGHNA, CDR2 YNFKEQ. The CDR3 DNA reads TGTGCCAGCAGCCAAGCGAGCGGGGGAATACTTGGGGAGCTGTTTTTT. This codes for CASSQASGGILGELFF.

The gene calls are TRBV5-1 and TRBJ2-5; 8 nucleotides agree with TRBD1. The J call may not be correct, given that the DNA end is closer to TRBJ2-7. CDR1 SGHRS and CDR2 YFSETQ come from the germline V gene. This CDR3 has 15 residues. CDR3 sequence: CASSLEPGQAYEQYF. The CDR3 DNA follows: TGCGCCAGCAGCTTGGAACCGGGACAGGCCTACGAGCAGTACTTC.

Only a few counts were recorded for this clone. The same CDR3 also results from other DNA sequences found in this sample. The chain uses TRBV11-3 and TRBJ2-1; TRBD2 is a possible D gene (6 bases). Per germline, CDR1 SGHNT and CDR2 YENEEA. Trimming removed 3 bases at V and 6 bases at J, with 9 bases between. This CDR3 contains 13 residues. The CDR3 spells CASSFTSSNEQFF. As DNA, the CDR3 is TGTGCCAGCAGCTTTACTAGCTCCAATGAGCAGTTCTTC. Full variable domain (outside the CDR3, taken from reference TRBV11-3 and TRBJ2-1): EAGVVQSPRYKIIEKKQPVAFWCNPISGHNTLYWYLQNLGQGPELLIRYENEEAVDDSQLPKDRFSAERLKGVDSTLKIQPAELGDSAVYLCASSFTSSNEQFFGPGTRLTVL.

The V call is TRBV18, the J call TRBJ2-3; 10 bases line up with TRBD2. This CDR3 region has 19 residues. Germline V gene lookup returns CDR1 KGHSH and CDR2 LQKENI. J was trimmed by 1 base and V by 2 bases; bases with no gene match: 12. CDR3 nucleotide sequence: TGTGCCAGCTCACCAAAGTTCCAGGCTAGCGGGAGTGGCACAGATACGCAGTATTTT. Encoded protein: CASSPKFQASGSGTDTQYF. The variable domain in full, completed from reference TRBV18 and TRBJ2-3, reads NAGVMQNPRHLVRRRGQEARLRCSPMKGHSHVYWYRQLPEEGLKFMVYLQKENIIDESGMPKERFSAEFPKEGPSILRIQQVVRGDSAAYFCASSPKFQASGSGTDTQYFGPGTRLTVL.

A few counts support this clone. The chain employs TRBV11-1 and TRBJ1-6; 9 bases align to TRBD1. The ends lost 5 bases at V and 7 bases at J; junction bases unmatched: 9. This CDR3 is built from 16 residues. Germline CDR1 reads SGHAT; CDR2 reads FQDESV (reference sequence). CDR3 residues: CASSPMDRGRNSPLHF. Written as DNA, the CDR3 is TGTGCCAGCAGCCCTATGGACAGGGGCCGAAATTCACCCCTCCACTTT.

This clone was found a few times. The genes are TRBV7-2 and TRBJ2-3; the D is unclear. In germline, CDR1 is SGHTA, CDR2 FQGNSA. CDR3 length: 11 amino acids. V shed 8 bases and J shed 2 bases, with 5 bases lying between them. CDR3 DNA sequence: TGTGCCAGCTCCTACACAGATACGCAGTATTTT. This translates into CASSYTDTQYF.

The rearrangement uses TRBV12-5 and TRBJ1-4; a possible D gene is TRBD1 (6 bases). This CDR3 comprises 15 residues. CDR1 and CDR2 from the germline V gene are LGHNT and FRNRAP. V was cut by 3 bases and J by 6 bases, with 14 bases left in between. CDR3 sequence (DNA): TGTGCTAGTGGTTTTAACAGGGTGGGACATGAAAAACTGTTTTTT. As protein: CASGFNRVGHEKLFF.